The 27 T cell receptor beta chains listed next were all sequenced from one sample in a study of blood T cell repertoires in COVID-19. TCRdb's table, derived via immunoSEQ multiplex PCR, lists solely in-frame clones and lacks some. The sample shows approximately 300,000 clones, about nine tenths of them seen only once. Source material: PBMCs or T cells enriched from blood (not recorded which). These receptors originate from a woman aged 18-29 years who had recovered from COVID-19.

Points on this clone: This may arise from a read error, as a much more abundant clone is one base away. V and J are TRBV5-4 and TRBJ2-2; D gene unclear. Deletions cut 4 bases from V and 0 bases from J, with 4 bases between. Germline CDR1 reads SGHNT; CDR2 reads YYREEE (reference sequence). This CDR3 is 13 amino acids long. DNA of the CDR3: TGTGCCAGCAGCCCCGCGAACACCGGGGAGCTGTTTTTT. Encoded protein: CASSPANTGELFF.

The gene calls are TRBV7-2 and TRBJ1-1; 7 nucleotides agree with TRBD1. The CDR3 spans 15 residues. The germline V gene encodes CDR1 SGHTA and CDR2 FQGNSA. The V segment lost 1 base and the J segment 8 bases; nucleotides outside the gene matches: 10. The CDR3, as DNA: TGTGCCAGCAGCTTAGATGACCGGGACAGCCCGGAAGCTTTCTTT. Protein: CASSLDDRDSPEAFF.

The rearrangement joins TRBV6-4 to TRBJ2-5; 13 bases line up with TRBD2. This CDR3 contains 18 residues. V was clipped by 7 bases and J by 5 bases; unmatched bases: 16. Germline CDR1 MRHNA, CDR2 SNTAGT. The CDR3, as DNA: TGTGCCAGCACAGGGACTAGCGGGAAAAAGGAGGATCGGGAGACCCAGTACTTC. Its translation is CASTGTSGKKEDRETQYF.

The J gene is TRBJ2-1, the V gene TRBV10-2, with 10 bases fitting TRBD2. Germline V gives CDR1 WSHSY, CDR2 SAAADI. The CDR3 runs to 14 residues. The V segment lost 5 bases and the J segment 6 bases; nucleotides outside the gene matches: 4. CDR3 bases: TGCGCCAGCAGTCCTAGCGGGAGTTTCAATGAGCAGTTCTTC. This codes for CASSPSGSFNEQFF.

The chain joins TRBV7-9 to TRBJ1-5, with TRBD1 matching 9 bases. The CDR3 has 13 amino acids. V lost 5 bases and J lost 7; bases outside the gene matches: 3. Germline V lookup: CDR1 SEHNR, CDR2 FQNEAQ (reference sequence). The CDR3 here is CASSGTGMQPQHF. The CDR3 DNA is TGTGCCAGCAGCGGGACAGGGATGCAGCCCCAGCATTTT.

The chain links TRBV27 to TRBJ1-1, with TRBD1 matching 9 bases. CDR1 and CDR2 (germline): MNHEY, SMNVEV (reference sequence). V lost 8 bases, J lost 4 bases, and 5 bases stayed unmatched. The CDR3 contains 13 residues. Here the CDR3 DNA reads TGTGCCAGCCGGATACAGGGGGCCACTGAAGCTTTCTTT. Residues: CASRIQGATEAFF.

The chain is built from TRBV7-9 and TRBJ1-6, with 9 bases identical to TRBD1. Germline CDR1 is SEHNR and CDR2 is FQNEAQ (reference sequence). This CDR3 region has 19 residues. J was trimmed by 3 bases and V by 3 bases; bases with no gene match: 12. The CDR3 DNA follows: TGTGCCAGCAGCTTCGACCCCCGGGACAGGGAGGACTATAATTCACCCCTCCACTTT. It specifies CASSFDPRDREDYNSPLHF.

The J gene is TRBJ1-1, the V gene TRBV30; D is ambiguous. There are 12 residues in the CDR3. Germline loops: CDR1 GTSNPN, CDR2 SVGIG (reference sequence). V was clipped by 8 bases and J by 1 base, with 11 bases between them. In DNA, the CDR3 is TGTGCCGGCCGCCGAGGGAACACTGAAGCTTTCTTT. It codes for CAGRRGNTEAFF.

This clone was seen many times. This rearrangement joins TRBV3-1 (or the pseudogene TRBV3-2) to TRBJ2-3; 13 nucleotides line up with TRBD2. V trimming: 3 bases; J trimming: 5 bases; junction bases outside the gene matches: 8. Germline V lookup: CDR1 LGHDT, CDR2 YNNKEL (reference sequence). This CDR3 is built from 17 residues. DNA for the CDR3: TGTGCCAGCAGCCAGGCAGGACTAGCGGGAGTTCTAGATACGCAGTATTTT. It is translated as CASSQAGLAGVLDTQYF.

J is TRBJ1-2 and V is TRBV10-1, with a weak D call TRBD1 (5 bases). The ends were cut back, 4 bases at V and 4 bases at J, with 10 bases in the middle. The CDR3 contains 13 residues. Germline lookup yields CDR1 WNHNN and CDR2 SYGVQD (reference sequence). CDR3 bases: TGCGCCAGCAGTGCAGACAGCCCCTATGGCTACACCTTC. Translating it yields CASSADSPYGYTF.

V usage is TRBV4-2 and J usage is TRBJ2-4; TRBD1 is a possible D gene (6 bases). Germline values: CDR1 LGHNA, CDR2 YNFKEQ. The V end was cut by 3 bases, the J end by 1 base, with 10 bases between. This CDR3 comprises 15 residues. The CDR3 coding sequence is TGTGCCAGCAGCCAGGTTGACAGGGCCAAAAACATTCAGTACTTC. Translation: CASSQVDRAKNIQYF.

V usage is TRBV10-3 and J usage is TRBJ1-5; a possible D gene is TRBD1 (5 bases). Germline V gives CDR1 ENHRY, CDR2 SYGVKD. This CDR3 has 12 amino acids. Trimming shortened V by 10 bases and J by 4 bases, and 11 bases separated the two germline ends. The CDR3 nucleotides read TGTGCCAGAGACAGTGGGAATCAGCCCCAGCATTTT. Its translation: CARDSGNQPQHF.

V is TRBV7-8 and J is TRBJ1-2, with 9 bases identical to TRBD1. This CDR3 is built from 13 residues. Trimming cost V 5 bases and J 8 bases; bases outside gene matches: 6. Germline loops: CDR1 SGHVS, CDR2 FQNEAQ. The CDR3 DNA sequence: TGTGCCAGCAGCCTAGGACAGGGGCGAGGCTACACCTTC. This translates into CASSLGQGRGYTF.

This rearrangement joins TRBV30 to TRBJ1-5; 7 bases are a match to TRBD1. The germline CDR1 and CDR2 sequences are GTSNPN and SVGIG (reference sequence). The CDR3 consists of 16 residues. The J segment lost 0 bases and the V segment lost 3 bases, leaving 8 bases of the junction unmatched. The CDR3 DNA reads TGTGCCTGGAGAAACCCCAGACAGGGTAGCAATCAGCCCCAGCATTTT. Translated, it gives CAWRNPRQGSNQPQHF.

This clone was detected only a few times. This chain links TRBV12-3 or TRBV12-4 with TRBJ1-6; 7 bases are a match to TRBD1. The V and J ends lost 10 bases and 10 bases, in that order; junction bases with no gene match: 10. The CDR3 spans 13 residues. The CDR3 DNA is TGTGCCACTCTAGACAGGGCCGGGTCACCCCTCCACTTT. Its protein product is CATLDRAGSPLHF.

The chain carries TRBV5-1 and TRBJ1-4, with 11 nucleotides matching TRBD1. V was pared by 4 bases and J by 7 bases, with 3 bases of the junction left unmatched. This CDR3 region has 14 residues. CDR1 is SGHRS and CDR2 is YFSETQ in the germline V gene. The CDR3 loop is CASSGTGGGEKLFF. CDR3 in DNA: TGCGCCAGCAGCGGGACAGGGGGTGGTGAAAAACTGTTTTTT.

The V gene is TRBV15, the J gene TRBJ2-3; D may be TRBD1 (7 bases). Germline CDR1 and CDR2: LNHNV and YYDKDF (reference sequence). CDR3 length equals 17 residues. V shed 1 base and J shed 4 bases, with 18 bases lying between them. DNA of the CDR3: TGTGCCACCAGCAGAGGGCTCAAGGGCAGGGGGGCAGATACGCAGTATTTT. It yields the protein CATSRGLKGRGADTQYF.

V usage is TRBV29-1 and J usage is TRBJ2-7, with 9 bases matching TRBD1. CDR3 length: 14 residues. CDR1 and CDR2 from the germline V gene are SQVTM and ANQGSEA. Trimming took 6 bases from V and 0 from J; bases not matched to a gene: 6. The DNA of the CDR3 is TGCAGCGTCACCGGGACAGGGAACTCCTACGAGCAGTACTTC. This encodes CSVTGTGNSYEQYF.

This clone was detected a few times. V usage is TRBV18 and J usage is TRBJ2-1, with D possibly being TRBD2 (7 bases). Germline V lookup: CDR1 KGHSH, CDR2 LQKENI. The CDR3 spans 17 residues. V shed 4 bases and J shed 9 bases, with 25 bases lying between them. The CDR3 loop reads CASSLLEAGATALEQFF. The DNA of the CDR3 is TGTGCCAGCTCACTCTTAGAGGCGGGGGCGACGGCCCTTGAGCAGTTCTTC.

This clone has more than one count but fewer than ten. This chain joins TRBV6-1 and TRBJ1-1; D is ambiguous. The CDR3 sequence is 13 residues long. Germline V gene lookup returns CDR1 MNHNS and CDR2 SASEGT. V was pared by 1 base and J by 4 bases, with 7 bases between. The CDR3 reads CASSEVGATEAFF. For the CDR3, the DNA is TGTGCCAGCAGTGAAGTGGGCGCCACTGAAGCTTTCTTT.

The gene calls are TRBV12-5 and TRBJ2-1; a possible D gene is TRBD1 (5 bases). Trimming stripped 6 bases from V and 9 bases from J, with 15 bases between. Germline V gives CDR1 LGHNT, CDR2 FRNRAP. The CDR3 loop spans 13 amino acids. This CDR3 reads CASGQHQGFEQFF. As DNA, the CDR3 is TGTGCTAGTGGGCAACACCAGGGATTTGAGCAGTTCTTC.

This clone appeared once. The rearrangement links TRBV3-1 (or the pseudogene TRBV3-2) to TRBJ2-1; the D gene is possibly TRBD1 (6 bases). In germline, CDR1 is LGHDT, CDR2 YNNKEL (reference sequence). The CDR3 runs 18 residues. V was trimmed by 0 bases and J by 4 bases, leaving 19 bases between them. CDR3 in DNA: TGTGCCAGCAGCCAAGATTCAGGCGGACAGCCCGATTACAATGAGCAGTTCTTC. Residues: CASSQDSGGQPDYNEQFF.

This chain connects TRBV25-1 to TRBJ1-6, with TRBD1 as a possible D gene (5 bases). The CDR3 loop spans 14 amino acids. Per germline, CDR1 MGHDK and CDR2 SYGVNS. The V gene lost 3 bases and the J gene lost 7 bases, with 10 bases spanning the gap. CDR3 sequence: CASSDDSNNSPLHF. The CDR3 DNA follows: TGTGCCAGCAGTGACGACAGTAACAATTCACCCCTCCACTTT.

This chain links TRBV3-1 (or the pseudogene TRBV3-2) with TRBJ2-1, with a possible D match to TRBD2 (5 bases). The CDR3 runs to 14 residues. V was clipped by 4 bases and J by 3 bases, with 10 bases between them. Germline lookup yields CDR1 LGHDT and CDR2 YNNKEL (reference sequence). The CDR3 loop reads CASSLLTNYNEQFF. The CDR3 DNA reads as TGTGCCAGCAGCCTTCTGACTAACTACAATGAGCAGTTCTTC.

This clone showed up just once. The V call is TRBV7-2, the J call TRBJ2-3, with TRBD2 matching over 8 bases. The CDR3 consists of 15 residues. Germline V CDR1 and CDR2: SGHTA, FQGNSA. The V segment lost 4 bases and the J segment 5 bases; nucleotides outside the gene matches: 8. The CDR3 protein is CASSWGTRNRDTQYF. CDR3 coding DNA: TGTGCCAGCAGCTGGGGGACTAGGAATAGAGATACGCAGTATTTT.

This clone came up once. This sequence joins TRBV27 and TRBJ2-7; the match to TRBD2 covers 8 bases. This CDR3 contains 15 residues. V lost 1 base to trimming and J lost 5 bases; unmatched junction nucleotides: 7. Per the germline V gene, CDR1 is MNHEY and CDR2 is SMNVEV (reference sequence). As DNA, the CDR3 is TGTGCCAGCAGTTTATTAGGGACTAGGGAGCACGAGCAGTACTTC. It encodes CASSLLGTREHEQYF.

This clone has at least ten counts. CDR3 residues: CASSYSRLAVYEQYF. In nucleotides, the CDR3 is TGTGCCAGCAGTTACTCGAGACTAGCGGTCTACGAGCAGTACTTC. V and J are TRBV6-2 or TRBV6-3 and TRBJ2-7; 9 nucleotides match TRBD2. Germline assignment: CDR1 MNHEY and CDR2 SVGEGT. This CDR3 has 15 residues. J lost 3 bases, V lost 0 bases, and 3 bases had no gene match.